This T cell receptor (beta chain) was found in a study of graft-versus-host responses after intestinal transplantation. Study-wide context: Recipients obtained multivisceral, liver-intestinal, or isolated intestinal transplants. Every recipient underwent anti-thymocyte globulin induction, then tacrolimus and steroids for two to four years.

Trimming took 3 bases from V and 3 from J, leaving 15 bases between them. The V gene's germline CDR1 is MGHRA and CDR2 YSYEKL. The CDR3 runs to 15 residues. Study-wide findings and caveats: When patients had graft-donor T cell macrochimerism, their allografts held high graft-versus-host to host-versus-graft clonal ratios.

Clones were read by immunoSEQ multiplex PCR, and TCRdb kept only the in-frame ones, dropping some. In the table there are about 4,900 clones, over 20% of which are singletons. There are a few counts of this clone. Responders (around 200,000, CFSE-labeled) were co-plated with around 200,000 irradiated, violet-dye-labeled stimulators. The starting material was alloreactive CD8+ T cells from a mixed lymphocyte reaction culture, obtained before intestinal transplant. The subset: CFSE-low proliferating T cells sorted from approximately six-day pre-transplant mixed lymphocyte reaction (GvH or HvG direction). This clonotype was sampled from a human patient who received an intestinal transplant. This chain links TRBV4-1 with TRBJ2-7; D possibly corresponds to TRBD1 (5 bases). The CDR3 nucleotides read TGCGCCAGCAGCCAGACCCGGGCCCAGGGCTACGAGCAGTACTTC. It encodes CASSQTRAQGYEQYF.